This T cell receptor (beta chain) is from a study of blood T cells in healthy people across ages. The second PCR ran about 6 to 11 cycles with a sample-barcoded 5' primer and J-beta primers. TCRdb re-analysed the 5' RACE reads in MiXCR, keeping a single row per CDR3 protein. The sample includes under 2 million distinct CDR3 sequences, roughly 30% of them seen just once. The specimen sequenced was blood. This receptor was identified in a woman in her twenties or thirties in good health.

CDR3 amino acids: CASSYSMTSGRWADTQYF. Here the CDR3 DNA reads TGTGCCAGCAGTTACTCGATGACTAGCGGGAGATGGGCAGATACGCAGTATTTT. V gene TRBV6-2 or TRBV6-3 combines with J gene TRBJ2-3; TRBD2 matches at 12 bases. Germline loops: CDR1 MNHEY, CDR2 SVGEGT. Unmatched junction bases numbered 8, after V lost 0 bases and J lost 4 bases. The CDR3 loop spans 18 amino acids.